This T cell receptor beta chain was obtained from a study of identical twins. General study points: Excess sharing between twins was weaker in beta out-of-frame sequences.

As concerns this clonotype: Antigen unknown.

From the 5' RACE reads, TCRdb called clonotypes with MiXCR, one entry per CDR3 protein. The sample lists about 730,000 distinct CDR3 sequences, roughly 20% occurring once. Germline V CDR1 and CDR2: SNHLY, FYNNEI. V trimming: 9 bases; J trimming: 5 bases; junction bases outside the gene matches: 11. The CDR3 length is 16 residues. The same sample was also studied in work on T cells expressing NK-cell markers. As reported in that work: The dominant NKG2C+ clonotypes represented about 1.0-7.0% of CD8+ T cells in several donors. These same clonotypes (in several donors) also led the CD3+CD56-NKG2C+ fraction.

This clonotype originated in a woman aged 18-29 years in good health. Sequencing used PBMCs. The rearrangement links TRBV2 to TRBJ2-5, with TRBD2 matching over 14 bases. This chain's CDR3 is CARSGLAGGRGETQYF. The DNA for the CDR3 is TGTGCCAGATCTGGACTAGCGGGGGGCCGTGGGGAGACCCAGTACTTC. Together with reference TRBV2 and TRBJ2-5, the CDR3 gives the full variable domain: EPEVTQTPSHQVTQMGQEVILRCVPISNHLYFYWYRQILGQKVEFLVSFYNNEISEKSEIFDDQFSVERPDGSNFTLKIRSTKLEDSAMYFCARSGLAGGRGETQYFGPGTRLLVL.